Listed below are T cell receptor beta chains from one sample, sequenced in a study of brain T cells in children with intractable seizures. Only in-frame clones appear in the TCRdb table, and some are missing; sequencing was by immunoSEQ multiplex PCR. Among a few hundred thousand clones listed, over 90% were seen once. This material consisted of peripheral blood, taken 4 to 6 months after surgery. These receptors all come from a boy less than two years old with tuberous sclerosis and intractable seizures. The CDR3 runs from the conserved cysteine through the conserved F or W. The order of the fields is CDR3 length, V gene, J gene, clone size, D gene, CDR3 DNA, CDR3 protein. A D gene is named only where the DNA matches it firmly. A row's size may be missing; if present it is once, few, many or a size class.

12	TRBV27	TRBJ1-4	NA	NA	TGTGCCAGCGGGAGGGTTGGTGAAAAACTGTTTTTT	CASGRVGEKLFF
16	TRBV7-2	TRBJ2-2	once	TRBD2	TGTGCCAGCAGCTTACCAGCGGGGCCGAACACCGGGGAGCTGTTTTTT	CASSLPAGPNTGELFF
15	TRBV5-4	TRBJ1-4	once	NA	TGTGCCAGCAGCACCGGGAGAGCAACTAATGAAAAACTGTTTTTT	CASSTGRATNEKLFF
21	TRBV9	TRBJ2-3	NA	TRBD2	TGTGCCAGCAGCGTAGGGACCCGGACTAGCGGGGGACATGGGGTCACAGATACGCAGTATTTT	CASSVGTRTSGGHGVTDTQYF
15	TRBV5-1	TRBJ1-1	NA	TRBD1	TGCGCCAGCAGCTTGGCCGGTTCGGACAGGGCCAAAGCTTTCTTT	CASSLAGSDRAKAFF
10	TRBV19	TRBJ1-1	NA	NA	TGTGCCAGTATAGGACCTAGGGCTTTCTTT	CASIGPRAFF
15	TRBV6-5	TRBJ1-1	NA	NA	TGTGCCAGCACCTGGCTTTATTCCATGAACACTGAAGCTTTCTTT	CASTWLYSMNTEAFF
15	TRBV9	TRBJ1-5	NA	NA	TGTGCCAGCAGCGTAGATCCGGGGAGCAATCAGCCCCAGCATTTT	CASSVDPGSNQPQHF
15	TRBV5-4	TRBJ2-4	NA	NA	TGTGCCAGCAGCCCTGAGGCGGCAGCCAAAAACATTCAGTACTTC	CASSPEAAAKNIQYF
15	TRBV3-1/TRBV3-2	TRBJ1-1	NA	NA	TGTGCCAGCAGCCAAGATAAATGGGGTCTCGCTGAAGCTTTCTTT	CASSQDKWGLAEAFF
15	TRBV6-5	TRBJ1-2	NA	TRBD1	TGTGCCAGCAGATGGGGGGCAGGGGGCGTCTATGGCTACACCTTC	CASRWGAGGVYGYTF
13	TRBV30	TRBJ1-1	NA	NA	TGTGCCTGGAGTGTCTCCCGGGCCACTGAAGCTTTCTTT	CAWSVSRATEAFF
13	TRBV29-1	TRBJ2-7	NA	NA	TGCAGCGTTCGGGGACAAGGGTCCTACGAGCAGTACTTC	CSVRGQGSYEQYF
13	TRBV30	TRBJ1-2	many	NA	TGTGCCTGGAGTAGTAGGGGCCTCTATGGCTACACCTTC	CAWSSRGLYGYTF
17	TRBV24-1	TRBJ2-1	NA	TRBD2	TGTGCCACCAGCCCGGTCACGGGCGGGAGCACTTACAATGAGCAGTTCTTC	CATSPVTGGSTYNEQFF
15	TRBV19	TRBJ1-6	NA	NA	TGTGCCAGTAGTAACCGGTTTACGGGAAATTCACCCCTCCACTTT	CASSNRFTGNSPLHF
14	TRBV6-6	TRBJ2-5	NA	TRBD2	TGTGCCAGCAGTCTTAGCGGGGGGAAAGAGACCCAGTACTTC	CASSLSGGKETQYF
16	TRBV5-1	TRBJ2-2	NA	TRBD2	TGCGCCAGCAGCTTCTTACTAGCGGAGAACACCGGGGAGCTGTTTTTT	CASSFLLAENTGELFF
17	TRBV28	TRBJ2-1	NA	NA	TGTGCCAGCAGTTTAGTCGTGGGAAGGGGCTCCTACAATGAGCAGTTCTTC	CASSLVVGRGSYNEQFF
16	TRBV7-3	TRBJ2-1	NA	TRBD1	TGTGCCAGCAGCCCCCGGACAGGGGGCTTCAGTAATGAGCAGTTCTTC	CASSPRTGGFSNEQFF
15	TRBV13	TRBJ1-3	NA	NA	TGTGCCAGCAGCCATAGGACGGGCTCTGGAAACACCATATATTTT	CASSHRTGSGNTIYF
16	TRBV5-4	TRBJ1-4	many	NA	TGTGCCAGCAGCTTGGCCGGGCAGGCAACTAATGAAAAACTGTTTTTT	CASSLAGQATNEKLFF
16	TRBV18	TRBJ2-1	NA	TRBD2	TGTGCCAGCTCACAACCGGGACTAGCGGGTGTGGATGAGCAGTTCTTC	CASSQPGLAGVDEQFF
14	TRBV3-1/TRBV3-2	TRBJ1-6	NA	NA	TGTGCCAGCAGCCAAGGGTATCGTAATTCACCCCTCCACTTT	CASSQGYRNSPLHF